This TCR beta chain appears in the sequencing data of a study of cytomegalovirus exposure and HLA in healthy donors. 13 Jbeta primers and 60 Vbeta primers were used for the PCR. TCRdb's copy holds only in-frame clones and misses some; the assay was immunoSEQ multiplex PCR. The data contain a few hundred thousand clones, roughly 84% of them singletons. A remark on this clone: Its matching antigen is unknown.

Study-wide results and caveats: A few V segments could not be told apart, such as TRBV6-2 and TRBV6-3, and were left out. Most TCR sequences were seen very rarely across donors, but some public TCRs occurred in many. In a later analysis, several top co-occurrence clusters appeared linked to parvovirus B19, influenza, CMV and Epstein-Barr virus. Compared with the roughly 700-donor mean, an Asian-associated ancestry cluster reportedly had fewer N-insertions, according to a later analysis.

The length of the CDR3 is 13 residues. The germline V gene has CDR1 SGHRS and CDR2 YFSETQ. The germline V and J ends were trimmed by 3 bases and 8 bases, with 14 bases remaining between them. The chain employs TRBV5-1 and TRBJ1-1; D perhaps matches TRBD1 (6 bases). Sample: PBMCs. The TCR originated in a girl between 5 and 17 years old in good health and CMV-seronegative. The CDR3 here is CASSSNRDKEAFF. CDR3 in DNA: TGCGCCAGCAGCTCAAACCGGGACAAAGAAGCTTTCTTT. Full variable domain (rest looked up from reference TRBV5-1 and TRBJ1-1): KAGVTQTPRYLIKTRGQQVTLSCSPISGHRSVSWYQQTPGQGLQFLFEYFSETQRNKGNFPGRFSGRQFSNSRSEMNVSTLELGDSALYLCASSSNRDKEAFFGQGTRLTVV.